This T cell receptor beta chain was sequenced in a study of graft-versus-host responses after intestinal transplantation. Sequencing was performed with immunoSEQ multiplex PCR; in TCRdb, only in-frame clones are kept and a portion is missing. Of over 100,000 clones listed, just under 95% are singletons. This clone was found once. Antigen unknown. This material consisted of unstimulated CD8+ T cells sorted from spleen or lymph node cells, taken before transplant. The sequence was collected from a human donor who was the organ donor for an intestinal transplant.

The DNA for the CDR3 is TGTGCCAGCAGCACTGGACTAGCGAGATACAATGAGCAGTTCTTC. Encoded protein: CASSTGLARYNEQFF. The gene calls are TRBV6-1 and TRBJ2-1, with 9 bases identical to TRBD2. The CDR3 contains 15 residues. Trimming at V came to 6 bases and at J to 4 bases, leaving 7 bases not matched to a gene. Germline loops: CDR1 MNHNS, CDR2 SASEGT.